One sample yielded the 20 T cell receptor beta chains listed below, sequenced in a study of shared clonotypes between healthy human individuals. Sequencing was performed with immunoSEQ multiplex PCR; in TCRdb, only in-frame clones are kept and a portion is missing. The top ten hold around 0.058% of the sample, which has hundreds of thousands of clones, more than 95% seen once. The material sequenced was naive CD4+ T cells sorted from blood. Subset described: CD45RA+ positively selected. Every receptor here comes from a woman under 40 in good health.

J is TRBJ1-5 and V is TRBV7-2, with D perhaps TRBD1 (5 bases). CDR3 length: 19 residues. Germline values: CDR1 SGHTA, CDR2 FQGNSA. V lost 4 bases and J 0 bases, leaving 22 bases between the germline ends. The CDR3 sequence: CASSSHLGRGASSNQPQHF. The CDR3 DNA reads as TGTGCCAGCAGCTCCCACCTTGGGAGGGGTGCGTCTAGCAATCAGCCCCAGCATTTT.

The count of this clone is one. The CDR3 is CASSLAPAAAYSPLHF. The CDR3 coding sequence is TGTGCCAGCAGCTTGGCCCCCGCTGCAGCCTATTCACCCCTCCACTTT. The chain links TRBV5-6 to TRBJ1-6; D unclear. There are 16 residues in the CDR3. In germline, CDR1 is SGHDT, CDR2 YYEEEE. The V end lost 0 bases, the J end lost 8 bases, and 15 bases lay between the germline ends.

This chain links TRBV18 with TRBJ1-1, with 7 nucleotides matching TRBD1. Germline assignment: CDR1 KGHSH and CDR2 LQKENI. This CDR3 is built from 14 residues. J was trimmed by 0 bases and V by 5 bases; bases with no gene match: 3. The CDR3 spells CASSGDRVNTEAFF. The CDR3 region has the DNA TGTGCCAGCTCAGGAGACAGGGTGAACACTGAAGCTTTCTTT.

This clone was seen once. Distinct nucleotide sequences in the sample also encode this CDR3. V gene TRBV19 combines with J gene TRBJ2-1; D not resolved. The CDR3 consists of 11 residues. V was shortened by 3 bases and J by 7 bases, with 4 bases between the two germline ends. Germline lookup yields CDR1 LNHDA and CDR2 SQIVND (reference sequence). The CDR3 nucleotides are TGTGCCAGTAGTATCCCAAATGAGCAGTTCTTC. Its protein is CASSIPNEQFF.

V usage is TRBV5-1 and J usage is TRBJ1-2, with D perhaps matching TRBD1 (5 bases). Trimming cost V 4 bases and J 5 bases, with 21 bases left between them. CDR1 is SGHRS, CDR2 YFSETQ, per germline. The CDR3 consists of 16 residues. The chain's CDR3 is CASSDLAGRERYGYTF. CDR3 coding DNA: TGCGCCAGCAGCGACCTCGCGGGCAGGGAAAGATATGGCTACACCTTC.

The chain recombines TRBV30 with TRBJ1-2; possible D gene TRBD1, 6 bases. Germline V CDR1 and CDR2: GTSNPN, SVGIG (reference sequence). CDR3 size: 12 residues. Trimming took 3 bases from V and 9 from J, leaving 14 bases between them. For the CDR3, the DNA is TGTGCCTGGAGACAGGGAGAAGGTAGCTACACCTTC. It encodes CAWRQGEGSYTF.

J is TRBJ2-3 and V is TRBV9; TRBD2 matches 12 bases. The V segment lost 3 bases and the J segment 4 bases; nucleotides outside the gene matches: 9. The germline V gene encodes CDR1 SGDLS and CDR2 YYNGEE. This CDR3 comprises 17 residues. The CDR3 DNA reads as TGTGCCAGCAGCGCCCCTCAGACTAGCGGGAGCGCAGATACGCAGTATTTT. Protein: CASSAPQTSGSADTQYF.

The rearrangement uses TRBV9 and TRBJ2-7, with a tentative D call TRBD1 (6 bases). This CDR3 spans 15 amino acids. The V end was cut by 3 bases, the J end by 0 bases, with 13 bases between. Germline V lookup: CDR1 SGDLS, CDR2 YYNGEE. In nucleotides, the CDR3 is TGTGCCAGCAGCGAACAGGGAGAAACCTCCTACGAGCAGTACTTC. Amino acid sequence: CASSEQGETSYEQYF.

The rearrangement links TRBV19 to TRBJ1-4; D uncertain. The CDR3 runs 12 residues. V gave up 4 bases and J gave up 7 bases, with 7 bases separating them. The germline CDR1 and CDR2 sequences are LNHDA and SQIVND (reference sequence). The CDR3 DNA reads as TGTGCCAGTAGTACTCAGCCTGAAAAACTGTTTTTT. Amino acids: CASSTQPEKLFF.

This clone came up once. The DNA for the CDR3 is TGTGCCAGCAGGTCGGAGGGGGCAGTCAACTATGGCTACACCTTC. This translates into CASRSEGAVNYGYTF. The rearrangement joins TRBV2 to TRBJ1-2, with TRBD1 matching 7 bases. With V trimmed by 6 bases and J by 2 bases, 9 bases remained unmatched. The germline V gene has CDR1 SNHLY and CDR2 FYNNEI. There are 15 residues in the CDR3.

This sequence joins TRBV5-6 and TRBJ2-7, with TRBD1 matching 7 bases. Trimming at V came to 2 bases and at J to 1 base, leaving 3 bases not matched to a gene. CDR1 and CDR2 from the germline V gene are SGHDT and YYEEEE. There are 14 residues in the CDR3. CDR3 nucleotide sequence: TGTGCCAGCAGCTTACAGGGGTCTTCCTACGAGCAGTACTTC. Translation gives CASSLQGSSYEQYF.

This rearrangement joins TRBV11-2 to TRBJ2-7; D gene uncertain. V was pared by 3 bases and J by 3 bases, with 12 bases between. CDR3 length: 14 amino acids. Germline CDR1 reads SGHAT; CDR2 reads FQNNGV. The CDR3 region is CASSFVEDDYEQYF. The CDR3 coding sequence is TGTGCCAGCAGCTTTGTCGAGGACGACTACGAGCAGTACTTC.

The V and J genes are TRBV5-6 and TRBJ2-5; 7 bases match TRBD2. CDR3 length: 19 residues. CDR1 is SGHDT, CDR2 YYEEEE, per germline. The ends lost 0 bases at V and 5 bases at J; junction bases unmatched: 19. The CDR3 spells CASSLGFLKWEGPVETQYF. Written as DNA, the CDR3 is TGTGCCAGCAGCTTGGGGTTTCTAAAGTGGGAGGGCCCCGTGGAGACCCAGTACTTC.

The chain has TRBV6-1 and TRBJ2-1; D is tentatively TRBD1 or TRBD2 (5 bases each). This CDR3 has 12 amino acids. Germline lookup yields CDR1 MNHNS and CDR2 SASEGT. V lost 2 bases and J 10 bases, leaving 9 bases between the germline ends. The CDR3 reads CASSESWGEQFF. CDR3 DNA: TGTGCCAGCAGTGAAAGCTGGGGGGAGCAGTTCTTC.

The chain links TRBV28 to TRBJ2-1; the match to TRBD2 covers 10 bases. The CDR3 extends over 16 amino acids. Germline CDR1 MDHEN, CDR2 SYDVKM. V lost 6 bases and J lost 2; bases outside the gene matches: 7. In nucleotides, the CDR3 is TGTGCCAGCAGGGTAGCGGGAGGACCTACCTACAATGAGCAGTTCTTC. Translation gives CASRVAGGPTYNEQFF.

This clone was seen a single time. The chain carries TRBV28 and TRBJ2-5; D possibly uses TRBD1 or TRBD2 (5 bases each). Trimming cost V 5 bases and J 4 bases, with 17 bases left between them. Germline V CDR1 and CDR2: MDHEN, SYDVKM. There are 15 residues in the CDR3. Written as DNA, the CDR3 is TGTGCCAGCAGTGAAACCGAGGGGAGAAGAGAGACCCAGTACTTC. The encoded protein is CASSETEGRRETQYF. Combining the CDR3 with reference TRBV28 and TRBJ2-5 gives the whole variable domain DVKVTQSSRYLVKRTGEKVFLECVQDMDHENMFWYRQDPGLGLRLIYFSYDVKMKEKGDIPEGYSVSREKKERFSLILESASTNQTSMYLCASSETEGRRETQYFGPGTRLLVL.

J is TRBJ2-7 and V is TRBV18, with 9 bases identical to TRBD1. The J segment lost 6 bases and the V segment lost 2 bases, leaving 17 bases of the junction unmatched. The CDR3 sequence is 18 residues long. The germline gives CDR1 KGHSH, CDR2 LQKENI. CDR3 coding DNA: TGTGCCAGCTCACCATCGCGGAAGACGGGACAGGGATCATCCGAGCAGTACTTC. Translated: CASSPSRKTGQGSSEQYF.

The J gene is TRBJ2-1, the V gene TRBV7-2; TRBD2 matches at 9 bases. Germline trimming cut 4 bases from V and 2 bases from J; bases unmatched to any gene: 6. In germline, CDR1 is SGHTA, CDR2 FQGNSA. The CDR3 runs 16 residues. In DNA form, the CDR3 reads TGTGCCAGCAGCTCATTAGCGGGAGCGGCCTACAATGAGCAGTTCTTC. The encoded protein is CASSSLAGAAYNEQFF.

V and J are TRBV6-5 and TRBJ2-5, with TRBD2 as a possible D gene (6 bases). This CDR3 has 15 residues. Germline-derived CDR1 and CDR2 are MNHEY and SVGAGI. V lost 5 bases and J 11 bases, leaving 24 bases between the germline ends. CDR3 bases: TGTGCCAGCAGTGGGACGGGACTGCCCCCGTCGGAGCAGTACTTC. Protein: CASSGTGLPPSEQYF.

J is TRBJ2-5 and V is TRBV28; D remains unclear. CDR3 length: 14 amino acids. Germline lookup yields CDR1 MDHEN and CDR2 SYDVKM. With 4 bases removed from V and 5 bases from J, the gap between germline ends came to 14 bases. The CDR3 nucleotides read TGTGCCAGCAGTTCGGCCCTAGGGCGGGAGACCCAGTACTTC. It yields the protein CASSSALGRETQYF.